This T cell receptor (beta chain) was found in a study of T cells after yellow fever vaccination. Broader study findings: At 96% for CD4 and approximately 89% for CD8, most primary-vaccination clones showed up again after the booster. Some clonotypes, a small share, were shared between CD4 and CD8 compartments.

About this clonotype itself: Its cognate antigen is unknown.

TCRdb processed the 5' RACE reads anew with MiXCR; each CDR3 protein has one entry. This repertoire shows about 230,000 distinct CDR3 sequences, less than 7.5% found once; its top ten account for more than 0.85%. This CDR3 comprises 14 residues. Germline V gene data show CDR1 as SGHTA and CDR2 as FQGNSA. Trimming cost V 6 bases and J 2 bases; bases outside gene matches: 2. V is TRBV7-2 and J is TRBJ2-7, with TRBD2 identical over 12 bases. Here the sequenced sample was CD4+ T cells sorted from PBMCs, taken on the day of the yellow fever booster vaccination. This clonotype originated in a man between 25 and 39 years old who received the YFV17D yellow fever vaccine. CDR3 sequence (DNA): TGTGCCAGCAGTACTAGCGGGGGGACCTACGAGCAGTACTTC. Translated: CASSTSGGTYEQYF.